This T cell receptor (beta chain) comes out of a study of cytomegalovirus exposure and HLA in healthy donors. Across the whole study: Roughly 80 million unique TCRs from HLA-typed donors made up an early data release. Assignment to the Caucasian-associated ancestry cluster applied to approximately 80% of the approximately 360 genotyped donors.

As concerns this clone: Its target is not known.

Losses at the gene ends were 6 bases for V and 0 bases for J; bases not matched to a gene: 2. Germline lookup yields CDR1 SNHLY and CDR2 FYNNEI. This CDR3 is built from 14 residues. General study points: Apparent HLA restriction characterized most CMV-associated TCR beta chains in a later analysis.

Use of 60 Vbeta and 13 Jbeta primers characterized the PCR. The repertoire was sequenced with immunoSEQ multiplex PCR; TCRdb's copy has only in-frame clones and lacks some. Of fewer than 200,000 clones listed, 80% to 90% were seen once; the top ten hold about 1.7%. The V gene is TRBV2, the J gene TRBJ2-3, with TRBD2 matching over 8 bases. Input material: PBMCs. This receptor was taken from a man aged 35-49 years in good health and CMV-seropositive. CDR3 amino acids: CASRRGDSTDTQYF. The CDR3 coding sequence is TGTGCCAGCAGGCGGGGGGACAGCACAGATACGCAGTATTTT.